This TCR beta chain derives from a study of spatial heterogeneity in lung cancer. Turning to the study itself: The library had UMIs, and each TCR and UMI pair averaged more than ten raw reads.

TCRdb re-called the 5' RACE reads through MiXCR, storing one row per CDR3 protein. The repertoire holds about 78,000 distinct CDR3 sequences, with around 7.3% as singletons. Documented time point: sample taken at primary tumor resection. Around 68 TRACERx patients with early, untreated non-small cell lung cancer donated samples. Whole RNA obtained from tumor, nontumor lung or frozen PBMC underwent sequencing without sorting. The V end lost 7 bases, the J end lost 4 bases, and 11 bases lay between the germline ends. Germline CDR1 is MNHEY and CDR2 is SVGEGT. CDR3 size: 13 residues. This specimen was PBMCs, taken at surgery. This sequence joins TRBV6-2 or TRBV6-3 and TRBJ1-5; a possible D gene is TRBD1 (6 bases). This receptor was taken from a male donor with early-stage non-small cell lung cancer. CDR3 in DNA: TGTGCCAGCACCAGGACAGTGAATCAGCCCCAGCATTTT. This codes for CASTRTVNQPQHF.